A selection of T cell receptor beta chains follows, all from one sample in a study of shared T cell receptors in the human thymus. Method: immunoSEQ multiplex PCR; TCRdb's copy keeps in-frame clones and lacks some. The sample lists some 400,000 clones; roughly 94% were seen once. Specimen: thymocytes. These receptors were obtained from a human donor. Both conserved end residues are part of each CDR3. A D gene is named only where the DNA matches it firmly. The listing skips clone size in some rows; elsewhere it reads once, few, many or a size class.

clone size: NA
D gene: NA
J gene: TRBJ2-6
V gene: TRBV28
CDR3 DNA: TGTGCCAGCAGTTTAAACCTAGCCCGGCGGGGGGCCAACGTCCTGACTTTC
CDR3 protein: CASSLNLARRGANVLTF

clone size: NA
D gene: NA
J gene: TRBJ1-5
V gene: TRBV19
CDR3 DNA: TGTGCCAGTAGTACCCCAAAGAATAGCAATCAGCCCCAGCATTTT
CDR3 protein: CASSTPKNSNQPQHF

clone size: NA
D gene: TRBD1
J gene: TRBJ2-2
V gene: TRBV19
CDR3 DNA: TGTGCCAGTAGCGTAACACAGGGGGCAGACACCGGGGAGCTGTTTTTT
CDR3 protein: CASSVTQGADTGELFF

clone size: NA
D gene: TRBD1
J gene: TRBJ1-2
V gene: TRBV28
CDR3 DNA: TGTGCCAGCAGCCACCGGGACAGGGGAATATATGGCTACACCTTC
CDR3 protein: CASSHRDRGIYGYTF

clone size: NA
D gene: NA
J gene: TRBJ1-1
V gene: TRBV28
CDR3 DNA: TGTGCCAGCAGTTTTCGGGCAGAAGCTGAAGCTTTCTTT
CDR3 protein: CASSFRAEAEAFF

clone size: NA
D gene: TRBD1
J gene: TRBJ2-1
V gene: TRBV15
CDR3 DNA: TGTGCCACCAGCAGACGCCCAACTACCACGGACAGGGGGCCCCCGGATCGTAATGAGCAGTTCTTC
CDR3 protein: CATSRRPTTTDRGPPDRNEQFF

clone size: NA
D gene: TRBD1
J gene: TRBJ2-7
V gene: TRBV28
CDR3 DNA: TGTGCCAGCAGTTTATGCAAGGGCAGGGGGCTGTACGAGCAGTACTTC
CDR3 protein: CASSLCKGRGLYEQYF

clone size: NA
D gene: NA
J gene: TRBJ2-3
V gene: TRBV27
CDR3 DNA: TGTGCCAGCAGTTTAAGGGGGGATTTTAGCACAGATACGCAGTATTTT
CDR3 protein: CASSLRGDFSTDTQYF

clone size: NA
D gene: NA
J gene: TRBJ2-3
V gene: TRBV15
CDR3 DNA: TGTGCCACCAGTTGTCAGGGTTGCACAGATACGCAGTATTTT
CDR3 protein: CATSCQGCTDTQYF

clone size: NA
D gene: NA
J gene: TRBJ2-7
V gene: TRBV19
CDR3 DNA: TGTGCCAGTAGTATAGCAGCGAGCGTGGGGGAGCAGTACTTC
CDR3 protein: CASSIAASVGEQYF

clone size: NA
D gene: NA
J gene: TRBJ1-5
V gene: TRBV4-1
CDR3 DNA: TGCGCCAGCAGCCATGAACCGGGACGGAATCAGCCCCAGCATTTT
CDR3 protein: CASSHEPGRNQPQHF

clone size: NA
D gene: NA
J gene: TRBJ2-7
V gene: TRBV2
CDR3 DNA: TGTGCCAGCATCGTGGTAGGAGGGGCCCACGAGCAGTACTTC
CDR3 protein: CASIVVGGAHEQYF

clone size: once
D gene: NA
J gene: TRBJ1-3
V gene: TRBV10-2
CDR3 DNA: TGCGCCAGCAGTGCCCCGACGCAGGGAATTGGAAACACCATATATTTT
CDR3 protein: CASSAPTQGIGNTIYF

clone size: NA
D gene: TRBD2
J gene: TRBJ2-5
V gene: TRBV28
CDR3 DNA: TGTGCCAGCAGTTTATGGAGGCTAGCGGGAGGTCAAGAGACCCAGTACTTC
CDR3 protein: CASSLWRLAGGQETQYF

clone size: NA
D gene: TRBD1
J gene: TRBJ1-5
V gene: TRBV28
CDR3 DNA: TGTGCCAGCAGTCGACAGGGGAATCAGCCCCAGCATTTT
CDR3 protein: CASSRQGNQPQHF

clone size: NA
D gene: NA
J gene: TRBJ2-3
V gene: TRBV21-1
CDR3 DNA: TGTGCCAGCAGGATAGCGGGCACAGATACGCAGTATTTT
CDR3 protein: CASRIAGTDTQYF

clone size: NA
D gene: TRBD1
J gene: TRBJ1-4
V gene: TRBV11-2
CDR3 DNA: TGTGCCAGCAGCCTGGGGACAGTAGAAAATTCTGGGTGCGGTGAAAAACTGTTTTTT
CDR3 protein: CASSLGTVENSGCGEKLFF

clone size: NA
D gene: TRBD1
J gene: TRBJ1-5
V gene: TRBV6-5
CDR3 DNA: TGTGCCAGCAGGCCGGACAGGGTGAATCAGCCCCAGCATTTT
CDR3 protein: CASRPDRVNQPQHF

clone size: once
D gene: TRBD1
J gene: TRBJ1-1
V gene: TRBV4-1
CDR3 DNA: TGCGCCAGCAGCCAAGTGGGACAGGGGGCAATTGAAGCTTTCTTT
CDR3 protein: CASSQVGQGAIEAFF

clone size: NA
D gene: NA
J gene: TRBJ2-1
V gene: TRBV27
CDR3 DNA: TGTGCCAGCAGTTTATACAGACTAGGGACCTACAATGAGCAGTTCTTC
CDR3 protein: CASSLYRLGTYNEQFF

clone size: once
D gene: TRBD2
J gene: TRBJ2-3
V gene: TRBV4-2
CDR3 DNA: TGTGCCAGCAGCCACCCTCGAGCGGGAGTGGGCACAGATACGCAGTATTTT
CDR3 protein: CASSHPRAGVGTDTQYF

clone size: NA
D gene: NA
J gene: TRBJ2-1
V gene: TRBV7-8
CDR3 DNA: TGTGCCAGCAGCCGTAAAACAGGGATGAATTTCGTCCTACGCTACAATGAGCAGTTCTTC
CDR3 protein: CASSRKTGMNFVLRYNEQFF

clone size: NA
D gene: TRBD1
J gene: TRBJ1-5
V gene: TRBV4-1
CDR3 DNA: TGCGCCAGCAGCCGTCGACAGGGGGCCGGGGATCAGCCCCAGCATTTT
CDR3 protein: CASSRRQGAGDQPQHF

clone size: NA
D gene: TRBD2
J gene: TRBJ2-1
V gene: TRBV28
CDR3 DNA: TGTGCCAGCACCGCTAGGCGGGAGAGGAACAATGAGCAGTTCTTC
CDR3 protein: CASTARRERNNEQFF

clone size: NA
D gene: NA
J gene: TRBJ2-3
V gene: TRBV7-6
CDR3 DNA: TGTGCCAGCAGCTCGAGCAGAGATACGCAGTATTTT
CDR3 protein: CASSSSRDTQYF

clone size: NA
D gene: TRBD2
J gene: TRBJ2-2
V gene: TRBV5-6
CDR3 DNA: TGTGCCAGCAGCTTGTTGGCTAGCGGGGATTCCGGGGAGCTGTTTTTT
CDR3 protein: CASSLLASGDSGELFF

clone size: NA
D gene: NA
J gene: TRBJ1-2
V gene: TRBV10-2
CDR3 DNA: TGCGCCAGCAGTGGGGGGGCACGACACTATGGCTACACCTTC
CDR3 protein: CASSGGARHYGYTF

clone size: NA
D gene: NA
J gene: TRBJ1-1
V gene: TRBV5-1
CDR3 DNA: TGCGCCAGCAGCTTCCGGGGGAGCAAGGGAACTGAAGCTTTCTTT
CDR3 protein: CASSFRGSKGTEAFF

clone size: few
D gene: TRBD1
J gene: TRBJ2-7
V gene: TRBV19
CDR3 DNA: TGTGCCAGTAGCACTTCAATGGGGACAGGGGGCTATTACGACGAGCAGTACTTC
CDR3 protein: CASSTSMGTGGYYDEQYF

clone size: NA
D gene: NA
J gene: TRBJ2-1
V gene: TRBV5-6
CDR3 DNA: TGTGCCAGCAGCTATACCATGGACAATGAGCAGTTCTTC
CDR3 protein: CASSYTMDNEQFF

clone size: NA
D gene: NA
J gene: TRBJ1-1
V gene: TRBV4-3
CDR3 DNA: TGCGCCAGCAGCCAAGAACGGTTACTGGGGCAGGGAGCTTTCTTT
CDR3 protein: CASSQERLLGQGAFF

clone size: NA
D gene: TRBD2
J gene: TRBJ2-2
V gene: TRBV18
CDR3 DNA: TGTGCCAGCTCCCCACTAGCGGGAGGGCCCTCCGGGGAGCTGTTTTTT
CDR3 protein: CASSPLAGGPSGELFF

clone size: once
D gene: NA
J gene: TRBJ2-1
V gene: TRBV7-3
CDR3 DNA: TGTGCCAGCAGCCGGACCCTTCTCGATGAGCAGTTCTTC
CDR3 protein: CASSRTLLDEQFF

clone size: NA
D gene: TRBD2
J gene: TRBJ2-3
V gene: TRBV30
CDR3 DNA: TGTGCCTGGGAGATCCGGGGCGGGAGGACCACAGATACGCAGTATTTT
CDR3 protein: CAWEIRGGRTTDTQYF

clone size: NA
D gene: TRBD2
J gene: TRBJ2-7
V gene: TRBV5-1
CDR3 DNA: TGCGCCAGCAGCTTGGAGCGGGAGGCCTACGAGCAGTACTTC
CDR3 protein: CASSLEREAYEQYF

clone size: NA
D gene: TRBD1
J gene: TRBJ1-2
V gene: TRBV5-6
CDR3 DNA: TGTGCCAGCAGCTTGGAGGGCAGGGGGCGCGGTGGCTACACCTTC
CDR3 protein: CASSLEGRGRGGYTF

clone size: NA
D gene: TRBD1
J gene: TRBJ1-2
V gene: TRBV25-1
CDR3 DNA: TGTGCCAGCAGTGAAGGAAAGGGTGTGGGACAGGGTTTTTTTGGCTACACCTTC
CDR3 protein: CASSEGKGVGQGFFGYTF

clone size: NA
D gene: TRBD2
J gene: TRBJ2-1
V gene: TRBV5-8
CDR3 DNA: TGTGCCAGCAGCTTAGGGACTACAATGGGCTATGAGCAGTTCTTC
CDR3 protein: CASSLGTTMGYEQFF

clone size: NA
D gene: TRBD1
J gene: TRBJ1-1
V gene: TRBV19
CDR3 DNA: TGTGCCAGTAGTATAAGGGGGCTGAACACTGAAGCTTTCTTT
CDR3 protein: CASSIRGLNTEAFF

clone size: NA
D gene: NA
J gene: TRBJ2-6
V gene: TRBV4-1
CDR3 DNA: TGCGCCAGCAGCCGATCCTTTAAAGACAGAGACTCTGGGGCCAACGTCCTGACTTTC
CDR3 protein: CASSRSFKDRDSGANVLTF

clone size: NA
D gene: TRBD1
J gene: TRBJ1-2
V gene: TRBV6-1
CDR3 DNA: TGTGCCAGCAGTGAAGCGGTGTCCAGGGGGGACTATGGCTACACCTTC
CDR3 protein: CASSEAVSRGDYGYTF

clone size: NA
D gene: TRBD1
J gene: TRBJ1-4
V gene: TRBV16
CDR3 DNA: TGTGCCAGCAGCCAATCGAAAACTACGGGACAGGGATGGGAGGCTAATGAAAAACTGTTTTTT
CDR3 protein: CASSQSKTTGQGWEANEKLFF

clone size: NA
D gene: NA
J gene: TRBJ2-7
V gene: TRBV28
CDR3 DNA: TGTGCCAGCAGCTGGCCGGGATCCAACCCCTACGAGCAGTACTTC
CDR3 protein: CASSWPGSNPYEQYF

clone size: NA
D gene: NA
J gene: TRBJ1-5
V gene: TRBV29-1
CDR3 DNA: TGCAGCGTCCTACTGACAGGCAATCAGCCCCAGCATTTT
CDR3 protein: CSVLLTGNQPQHF

clone size: NA
D gene: NA
J gene: TRBJ2-1
V gene: TRBV4-2
CDR3 DNA: TGTGCCAGCAGCCAAGATACCTCCCGCGGGGTGCCCAATGAGCAGTTCTTC
CDR3 protein: CASSQDTSRGVPNEQFF

clone size: few
D gene: NA
J gene: TRBJ2-5
V gene: TRBV28
CDR3 DNA: TGTGCCAGCAGTTTGTTGGCGTACCAAGAGACCCAGTACTTC
CDR3 protein: CASSLLAYQETQYF

clone size: NA
D gene: NA
J gene: TRBJ2-3
V gene: TRBV9
CDR3 DNA: TGTGCCAGCAGCGATTCTAATAGATCAGATACGCAGTATTTT
CDR3 protein: CASSDSNRSDTQYF